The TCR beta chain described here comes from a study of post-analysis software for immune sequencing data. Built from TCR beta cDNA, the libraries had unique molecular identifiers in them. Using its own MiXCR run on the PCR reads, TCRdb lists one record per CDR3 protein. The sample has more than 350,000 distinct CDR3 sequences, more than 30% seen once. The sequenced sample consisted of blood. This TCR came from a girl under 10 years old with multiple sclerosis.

The CDR3 coding sequence is TGCGCCAGCAGTGAGTCGGGCAGGGGCAATCAGCCCCAGCATTTT. Protein sequence: CASSESGRGNQPQHF. This chain links TRBV10-2 with TRBJ1-5; D may be TRBD1 (5 bases). V was cut by 0 bases and J by 2 bases, with 8 bases left in between. From germline, CDR1 is WSHSY and CDR2 SAAADI. This CDR3 is 15 amino acids long.